The table lists the clone carrying this T cell receptor (beta chain) with a few counts. In the authors' workflow: For nucleated cells, counts were estimated from reference gene primer amplification. The protocol was immunoSEQ multiplex PCR, while the TCRdb copy is restricted to in-frame clones and leaves out a portion. The V and J calls and clone size come from that table; D and trimming were worked out from the DNA. The data contain 60,000 to 75,000 clones, roughly three quarters of them singletons. The sample is drawn from a study of blood T cell repertoires in COVID-19. Across the whole study: Samples of COVID-19 (acute and convalescent) were obtained from the United States, Italy and Spain. Sources were T cells, B-cell-depleted T cells, or PBMCs; the material itself was cDNA or gDNA.

Per germline, CDR1 SGHTA and CDR2 FQGNSA. With V trimmed by 5 bases and J by 0 bases, 2 bases remained unmatched. CDR3 size: 15 residues. The chain has TRBV7-2 and TRBJ2-7; TRBD2 matches 12 bases. The sample taken for sequencing was peripheral blood. This receptor was identified in a woman aged 50 to 60 with acute or convalescent COVID-19. The CDR3 reads CASSLLAGGSYEQYF. The CDR3 DNA reads as TGTGCCAGCAGCCTACTAGCGGGGGGCTCCTACGAGCAGTACTTC. Full variable domain (rest looked up from reference TRBV7-2 and TRBJ2-7): GAGVSQSPSNKVTEKGKDVELRCDPISGHTALYWYRQSLGQGLEFLIYFQGNSAPDKSGLPSDRFSAERTGGSVSTLTIQRTQQEDSAVYLCASSLLAGGSYEQYFGPGTRLTVT.